This note documents a single T cell receptor beta chain sequence. V was cut by 3 bases and J by 3 bases, with 15 bases left in between. The CDR3 is 15 residues long. Germline V CDR1 and CDR2: SGHTS, YDEGEE. The data are from a study of blood T cell repertoires in COVID-19. TCRdb's table, derived via immunoSEQ multiplex PCR, lists solely in-frame clones and lacks some. Here the sample spans hundreds of thousands of clones, under 95% being singletons. The sequenced material came from peripheral blood. This receptor was obtained from a woman aged 18-29 years who had recovered from COVID-19. The chain carries TRBV5-8 and TRBJ1-2; perhaps TRBD1 as D (6 bases). The CDR3 loop is CASSSQGARDYGYTF. CDR3 nucleotide sequence: TGTGCCAGCAGCTCACAGGGAGCTCGGGACTATGGCTACACCTTC.